Following are 27 T cell receptor beta chains from one sample sequenced in a study of T cells in Graves' hyperthyroidism and ophthalmopathy. RNA transcripts yielded amplified TCR beta CDR3 regions. Researchers ran a first-round RT-PCR on the TCR CDR3 using the HTBI primer set. TCRdb processed the multiplex PCR reads anew with MiXCR; each CDR3 protein has one entry. The sample records about 600,000 distinct CDR3 sequences, more than 15% being singletons. The sequenced sample consisted of blood. Receptors originate from a woman aged 35 to 49 with Graves' ophthalmopathy.

This clonotype was recorded at least ten times. V and J are TRBV2 and TRBJ2-1, with D unclear. The CDR3 is made up of 16 amino acids. Germline V gene lookup returns CDR1 SNHLY and CDR2 FYNNEI. Between the trimmed V and J ends, which lost 7 bases and 0 bases, there was a span of 16 bases. The CDR3 region is CASTPTTRSSYNEQFF. In DNA, the CDR3 is TGTGCCAGCACTCCTACGACAAGGAGCTCCTACAATGAGCAGTTCTTC.

There are a few counts of this clonotype. The rearrangement links TRBV19 to TRBJ2-7; a possible D gene is TRBD2 (6 bases). CDR3 length equals 15 residues. V lost 4 bases and J 7 bases, leaving 20 bases between the germline ends. Germline V gene lookup returns CDR1 LNHDA and CDR2 SQIVND (reference sequence). The CDR3 is CASSTQYWTNGEQYF. DNA of the CDR3: TGTGCCAGTAGTACCCAATACTGGACTAACGGGGAGCAGTACTTC.

This clonotype was observed a few times. The rearrangement links TRBV12-3 or TRBV12-4 to TRBJ2-2, with D possibly matching TRBD1 (7 bases). The CDR3 length is 15 residues. With 7 bases removed from V and 2 bases from J, the gap between germline ends came to 14 bases. The CDR3 spells CASTTQGTNTGELFF. CDR3 DNA sequence: TGTGCCAGCACCACACAGGGGACTAACACCGGGGAGCTGTTTTTT.

This clonotype has at least ten counts. The J gene is TRBJ1-1, the V gene TRBV2; D possibly corresponds to TRBD1 (6 bases). This CDR3 region has 15 residues. V lost 5 bases and J 11 bases, leaving 24 bases between the germline ends. Looked up from germline, CDR1 is SNHLY and CDR2 is FYNNEI. The CDR3 nucleotides are TGTGCCAGCAGTAGGCCCCGGGGGCCGAGCAGCTGGGCTTTCTTT. Amino acids: CASSRPRGPSSWAFF. The full variable domain, its missing parts supplied by reference TRBV2 and TRBJ1-1, is EPEVTQTPSHQVTQMGQEVILRCVPISNHLYFYWYRQILGQKVEFLVSFYNNEISEKSEIFDDQFSVERPDGSNFTLKIRSTKLEDSAMYFCASSRPRGPSSWAFFGQGTRLTVV.

This clonotype was seen at least ten times. The chain uses TRBV10-3 and TRBJ2-3, with a weak D call TRBD1 (7 bases). The V end lost 2 bases, the J end lost 5 bases, and 14 bases lay between the germline ends. CDR1 is ENHRY and CDR2 is SYGVKD in the germline V gene. This CDR3 spans 15 amino acids. In nucleotides, the CDR3 is TGTGCCATCAGTGAGGAGAGGGGGCGGGAAGATACGCAGTATTTT. Amino acid sequence: CAISEERGREDTQYF.

V and J are TRBV2 and TRBJ2-7, with 8 bases fitting TRBD1. The DNA end favors TRBJ2-1, so the J call may be wrong. The CDR3 is 13 residues long. The germline gives CDR1 SNHLY, CDR2 FYNNEI. CDR3 amino acids: CASSTGGGYEQFF. In DNA, the CDR3 is TGTGCCAGCAGCACAGGGGGAGGCTACGAGCAGTTCTTC.

The table lists this clonotype with many counts. The chain couples TRBV7-3 to TRBJ2-3, with D tentatively TRBD2 (6 bases). Trimming pared 5 bases from V and 2 bases from J, leaving 11 bases between. This CDR3 has 14 amino acids. Germline CDR1 reads SGHTA; CDR2 reads FQGTGA. CDR3 residues: CASSASGPTDTQYF. The CDR3 nucleotides are TGTGCCAGCAGCGCAAGCGGGCCCACAGATACGCAGTATTTT.

This clonotype was recorded many times. The chain employs TRBV7-8 and TRBJ1-1; the D is unclear. The V gene's germline CDR1 is SGHVS and CDR2 FQNEAQ. V was clipped by 1 base and J by 0 bases, with 6 bases between them. The CDR3 totals 14 residues. In DNA form, the CDR3 reads TGTGCCAGCAGCTTAGAGTTTATGAACACTGAAGCTTTCTTT. Its translation: CASSLEFMNTEAFF.

The sample holds many counts of this clonotype. The chain recombines TRBV27 with TRBJ2-3, with D possibly TRBD1 on 6 matching bases. V shed 2 bases and J shed 2 bases, with 11 bases lying between them. The CDR3 totals 15 residues. The V gene's germline CDR1 is MNHEY and CDR2 SMNVEV (reference sequence). As DNA, the CDR3 is TGTGCCAGCAGTTTAGTCGCAGGGGCCACAGATACGCAGTATTTT. Its protein product is CASSLVAGATDTQYF.

This clonotype was seen a few times. The V gene is TRBV20-1, the J gene TRBJ1-5; no reliable D call. V was shortened by 3 bases and J by 0 bases, with 9 bases between the two germline ends. CDR1 and CDR2 (germline): DFQATT, SNEGSKA (reference sequence). CDR3 size: 14 residues. CDR3 loop: CSARGKFSNQPQHF. The CDR3 coding sequence is TGCAGTGCTAGGGGAAAATTTAGCAATCAGCCCCAGCATTTT.

This clonotype has a count of ten or more. Because the CDR3's place on the DNA is in doubt, the DNA is left out and the CDR3 is given as listed by TCRdb. The CDR3 spells CASSFGPGNTEAFF. The V and J genes are TRBV12-3 or TRBV12-4 and TRBJ1-1. The CDR3 comprises 14 residues, both ends counted.

This clonotype has only a few counts. The chain has TRBV2 and TRBJ2-4; maybe TRBD2 (6 bases). The germline V and J ends were trimmed by 4 bases and 0 bases, with 10 bases remaining between them. This CDR3 contains 15 residues. Germline V gives CDR1 SNHLY, CDR2 FYNNEI. CDR3 loop: CASSAGLLAKNIQYF. The CDR3, as DNA: TGTGCCAGCAGTGCGGGACTCCTAGCCAAAAACATTCAGTACTTC. Variable domain in full (rest from reference TRBV2 and TRBJ2-4): EPEVTQTPSHQVTQMGQEVILRCVPISNHLYFYWYRQILGQKVEFLVSFYNNEISEKSEIFDDQFSVERPDGSNFTLKIRSTKLEDSAMYFCASSAGLLAKNIQYFGAGTRLSVL.

J is TRBJ2-3 and V is TRBV27; TRBD2 is a possible D gene (7 bases). The germline V gene encodes CDR1 MNHEY and CDR2 SMNVEV (reference sequence). This CDR3 contains 16 residues. The germline V and J ends were trimmed by 7 bases and 2 bases, with 19 bases remaining between them. CDR3 loop: CASTPRGAMLTDTQYF. The CDR3 DNA reads as TGTGCCAGCACCCCCCGGGGGGCGATGCTCACAGATACGCAGTATTTT.

This clonotype occurred many times. The chain links TRBV3-1 to TRBJ1-1, with D possibly TRBD1 on 6 matching bases. There are 15 residues in the CDR3. Germline V gene sequence: CDR1 LGHDT, CDR2 YNNKEL (reference sequence). V dropped 1 base and J dropped 5 bases, with 14 bases sitting between them. Here the CDR3 reads CASSQAGASTTEAFF. The CDR3 DNA reads as TGTGCCAGCAGCCAAGCAGGGGCCAGCACGACTGAAGCTTTCTTT.

This clonotype has a count of ten or more. This chain connects TRBV2 to TRBJ1-5; no clear D. The CDR3 is 14 amino acids. The V gene lost 2 bases and the J gene lost 2 bases, with 7 bases spanning the gap. The V gene's germline CDR1 is SNHLY and CDR2 FYNNEI. This CDR3 reads CASSELAGNQPQHF. The CDR3 DNA reads TGTGCCAGCAGTGAATTAGCCGGCAATCAGCCCCAGCATTTT.

This chain joins TRBV12-3 or TRBV12-4 and TRBJ2-3; weak D call: TRBD2 (6 bases). Trimming took 3 bases from V and 5 from J, leaving 15 bases between them. This CDR3 comprises 15 residues. The CDR3 sequence is CASSFGLVGGDTQYF. CDR3 nucleotide sequence: TGTGCCAGCAGTTTTGGTCTAGTGGGGGGAGATACGCAGTATTTT.

The V gene is TRBV20-1, the J gene TRBJ1-1, with 8 bases matching TRBD1. V lost 4 bases to trimming and J lost 4 bases; unmatched junction nucleotides: 8. The CDR3 is made up of 14 amino acids. CDR1 is DFQATT, CDR2 SNEGSKA, per germline (reference sequence). The CDR3 nucleotides read TGCAGTGCTACAGGGGGCGGGTGGGGCACTGAAGCTTTCTTT. Protein product: CSATGGGWGTEAFF.

There are many counts of this clonotype. V gene TRBV4-1 combines with J gene TRBJ1-2; D not resolved. V was pared by 0 bases and J by 6 bases, with 11 bases between. Germline loops: CDR1 MGHRA, CDR2 YSYEKL. CDR3 length equals 14 residues. The CDR3, as DNA: TGCGCCAGCAGCCAAGATCCCGCGGTTAATGGCTACACCTTC. This gives the protein CASSQDPAVNGYTF.

Many counts were recorded for this clonotype. The chain joins TRBV3-1 to TRBJ2-3; D not resolved. The V end was cut by 2 bases, the J end by 6 bases, with 6 bases between. Germline CDR1 and CDR2: LGHDT and YNNKEL (reference sequence). The CDR3 runs to 12 residues. The CDR3 region is CASSQSWDTQYF. The CDR3, as DNA: TGTGCCAGCAGCCAATCTTGGGATACGCAGTATTTT.

V is TRBV18 and J is TRBJ2-5; TRBD1 agrees at 7 bases. CDR1 KGHSH and CDR2 LQKENI come from the germline V gene. The CDR3 is 16 amino acids. J gave up 5 bases and V 5 bases, and 14 bases lay outside the gene matches. The CDR3, as DNA: TGTGCCAGCTCATCAACTCGGGACAGCCCAGCTGAGACCCAGTACTTC. Its translation: CASSSTRDSPAETQYF.

This clonotype occurred many times. The CDR3 protein is CASSLAAVSYEQYF. CDR3 coding DNA: TGCGCCAGCAGCTTGGCAGCGGTTTCCTACGAGCAGTACTTC. The chain is built from TRBV5-1 and TRBJ2-7; a weak D match, TRBD2 (5 bases). Germline CDR1 and CDR2: SGHRS and YFSETQ. This CDR3 is 14 amino acids long. V lost 0 bases and J 1 base, leaving 8 bases between the germline ends.

This chain's CDR3 is CASSPEQLRTGTAGNTIYF. CDR3 nucleotide sequence: TGTGCCAGCAGCCCCGAGCAGCTTAGAACAGGGACGGCCGGAAACACCATATATTTT. This rearrangement joins TRBV13 to TRBJ1-3, with a tentative D call TRBD1 (6 bases). The germline V gene encodes CDR1 PRHDT and CDR2 FYEKMQ (reference sequence). The CDR3 has 19 amino acids. With 5 bases removed from V and 4 bases from J, the gap between germline ends came to 27 bases. The complete variable domain, with remaining parts taken from reference TRBV13 and TRBJ1-3, reads AAGVIQSPRHLIKEKRETATLKCYPIPRHDTVYWYQQGPGQDPQFLISFYEKMQSDKGSIPDRFSAQQFSDYHSELNMSSLELGDSALYFCASSPEQLRTGTAGNTIYFGEGSWLTVV.

CDR3 in DNA: TGTGCCAGTAGCGACAACGGGGTCGGCTACACCTTC. This encodes CASSDNGVGYTF. This sequence joins TRBV19 and TRBJ1-2, with D hard to call. CDR3 length: 12 residues. Germline V lookup: CDR1 LNHDA, CDR2 SQIVND (reference sequence). Between the trimmed V and J ends, which lost 6 bases and 8 bases, there was a span of 13 bases.

This clonotype was seen ten or more times. The CDR3 DNA is TGTGCCAGCAGTGCCGGACTAGCCGTCGGTACAGATACGCAGTATTTT. It yields the protein CASSAGLAVGTDTQYF. The rearrangement uses TRBV12-3 or TRBV12-4 and TRBJ2-3; TRBD2 matches at 8 bases. J was trimmed by 3 bases and V by 5 bases; bases with no gene match: 10. The CDR3 is 16 residues long.

The V and J genes are TRBV6-1 and TRBJ2-5; 9 bases fit TRBD1. Germline trimming cut 7 bases from V and 4 bases from J; bases unmatched to any gene: 4. CDR3 length equals 13 residues. Germline V gives CDR1 MNHNS, CDR2 SASEGT. CDR3 nucleotide sequence: TGTGCCAGCATAACAGGGGGCTCAGAGACCCAGTACTTC. Translation: CASITGGSETQYF.

The gene calls are TRBV2 and TRBJ2-7, with 7 bases aligning to TRBD1. V dropped 7 bases and J dropped 3; count of bases not matched to a gene: 6. Germline CDR1 and CDR2: SNHLY and FYNNEI. This CDR3 is 13 amino acids long. The CDR3 is CASTGQGVYEQYF. The CDR3, as DNA: TGTGCCAGCACGGGGCAGGGGGTCTACGAGCAGTACTTC. Combining the CDR3 with reference TRBV2 and TRBJ2-7 gives the whole variable domain EPEVTQTPSHQVTQMGQEVILRCVPISNHLYFYWYRQILGQKVEFLVSFYNNEISEKSEIFDDQFSVERPDGSNFTLKIRSTKLEDSAMYFCASTGQGVYEQYFGPGTRLTVT.

This chain links TRBV2 with TRBJ1-5; 7 nucleotides align to TRBD1. The V segment lost 7 bases and the J segment 6 bases; nucleotides outside the gene matches: 6. The CDR3 runs to 13 residues. From germline, CDR1 is SNHLY and CDR2 FYNNEI. The DNA of the CDR3 is TGTGCCAGCAAAAGGGGGCAGGTTCAGCCCCAGCATTTT. Translating gives CASKRGQVQPQHF.